This TCR beta chain appears in the sequencing data of a study of shared clonotypes between healthy human individuals (dated by TCRdb to 2019 to 2021). Looking at the study overall: The cohort included three men and a couple of women between 18 and 49 years of age. For each donor, three plates each were used for CD4 naive and CD4 memory, two plates were used for CD8 naive, and one plate was used for CD8 memory. The study deeply sequenced blood TCR repertoires of about five healthy adults to estimate repertoire size and the extent of clonotype sharing between individuals. To increase sequencing depth and limit assay-specific biases, different laboratories used diverse techniques to prepare libraries and sequence TCR repertoires. Each donor's leukapheresis produced roughly between roughly 0.85 and 9.5 billion PBMCs.

The junction carries 9 bases between V and J, which are trimmed by 2 bases and 1 base respectively. Reading from cysteine to phenylalanine, the CDR3 counts 14 amino acids. CDR3 DNA is the only sequence kept; it has 42 bases, read in frame from the first base. CDR1 and CDR2 are drawn from the germline V gene: SGHDT, YYEEEE. The sample holds one count of this clone. The specificity of this receptor is unknown. Base-call qualities are not available, and no considerably larger clone is one nucleotide away. Healthy HIV-negative adults with no recently reported acute infections or vaccinations were included as donors. Only Caucasian adults living in Nashville, Tennessee, USA were represented among the donors. CD4+ T cells were enriched by magnetic negative selection, after which naive cells were positively selected on CD45RA and the negative fraction was taken as the memory subset. Blood was obtained by leukapheresis, after which PBMCs were separated by Ficoll-Histopaque density gradient centrifugation and cryopreserved in liquid nitrogen vapor phase. Analytical flow cytometry was used to check the purity and quantity of every magnetically sorted T cell population. Genomic DNA was isolated from every sorted fraction and measured by UV absorbance on a Nanodrop 2000c.

Study-wide conclusions, independent of this receptor: Larger estimated clonotype richness was generally found for naive subsets than for memory subsets. Sharing across several donors was observed for approximately 4.6% of naive CD4, over 3% of naive CD8, 2.3% of memory CD4, and around 0.44% of memory CD8 clonotypes. Sampling was restricted to blood, and TCR repertoires in tissue are likely to differ from TCR repertoires in blood. Clonotypes shared by all four sorted-subset donors showed higher generation probabilities than non-shared clonotypes. Rarefaction of sorted-subset datasets indicated incomplete sequencing despite the large sequencing depth. Based on pairwise subsampling, the degree of clonotype sharing among donors was expected to be affected by sequencing depth. The small number of donors limited the genetic and exposure-history diversity represented.

Using the deep immunoSEQ assay, TCR CDR3 regions were amplified from genomic DNA by multiplex PCR. For each cell subset, the extracted genomic DNA was distributed evenly across all wells of several immunoSEQ 96-well plates, and each plate served as one replicate. Each replicate PCR for sorted subsets received around 210 ng genomic DNA, equal to tens of thousands of T cell genomes. Purified libraries were measured with a Qubit 3.0 fluorometer, size-checked on a Bioanalyzer 2100, and measured again with the KAPA Library Quantification kit. Every immunoSEQ 96-well plate was sequenced on a dedicated single-read 150-cycle Illumina NextSeq 550 flow cell. The study's own analysis went as follows. Because the immunoSEQ output held only junctional sequences and lacked quality scores, the filtering could not match the filtering applied to full-length reads. To assign V/J genes and CDR3, sequences were annotated against IMGT germline references using PyIR, a Python wrapper for IgBLAST v1.9. Reads were removed for weak V/J assignments (E-value above 1e-6), missing CDR3, stop codons, out-of-frame junctions, or ambiguous translated residues. V3J clonotypes were defined as sequences sharing the same inferred V gene, J gene, and CDR3 amino acid sequence. The percentage overlap between two repertoires was calculated by dividing the number of shared unique clonotypes by the size of the smaller repertoire. Three approaches were used to assess repertoire richness: RTK rarefaction, the Chao1 estimator, and Recon v2.1 estimates of unobserved clonotypes. Generation probabilities for all TCRbeta clonotypes obtained by the gDNA method from a handful of donors were computed using OLGA. Imported from immuneACCESS, the table was reduced by TCRdb to in-frame sequences with V and J called. These copies leave out some clones; in studies compared against another copy, an unresolved V gene accounts for under half, and the cause of the remainder is not known. V and J calls and clone size are copied from that table; D and trimming were computed from the DNA. Recorded for this sample are more than 150,000 clones; approximately 92% of them occurred a single time. The top ten clones comprise around 0.067% of the sample.

The sample comprised naive CD4+ T cells sorted from blood. Sample cell subset or site, as interpreted from the label and publication: CD45RA+ positively selected. The source of this sequence is a woman aged 25 to 39 in good health. The sequence links TRBV5-6 to TRBJ2-5; TRBD1 is perhaps the D gene, given 6 matching bases. Read as DNA, the sequence is TGTGCCAGCAGCTTTCAGGGGAGCCAAGAGACCCAGTACTTC. Translated, this is CASSFQGSQETQYF.